This TCR beta chain was documented in a study of T cells in Graves' hyperthyroidism and ophthalmopathy (dated by TCRdb to about 2019). Some background on the complete study: Peripheral blood samples were taken at the time of initial diagnosis, prior to any treatment. TCR V-J signatures able to tell the groups apart were searched for in a discovery cohort of 90 to 100 patients, of whom more than 40 had Graves' ophthalmopathy and roughly 57 had stable Graves' hyperthyroidism. Whether ophthalmopathy could be predicted prospectively was tested in an independent validation cohort made up of 18 hyperthyroidism patients plus 17 patients who later progressed to ophthalmopathy. The 90 to 100 discovery patients were randomly divided into training and test sets at a 7:3 ratio. In six Graves' hyperthyroidism patients, the study also compared T-cell repertoires from thyroid tissue with T-cell repertoires from blood. Following sampling, methimazole starting at 30 mg daily was given to hyperthyroidism patients, and high-dose intravenous methylprednisolone was given to ophthalmopathy patients. The paper reports TCR Vbeta CDR3 sequencing of fewer than 150 peripheral blood samples: 40 or so ophthalmopathy, 70 to 85 hyperthyroidism and some 17 progressor patients. Summary of the overall study and its limitations: During validation, the model predicted progression to ophthalmopathy a median of about 5.9 months ahead of onset, with roughly 65% sensitivity and around 72% specificity. Most expanded thyroid clonotypes (frequency above 0.001) were also detected in blood, suggesting blood repertoires may reflect thyroid immune responses. A model built on a 13 V-J signature distinguished ophthalmopathy from stable hyperthyroidism, reaching around 88% sensitivity and approximately 83% specificity in cross-validation and 80%/75% in testing. No statistical method was used to set the sample size in advance, and investigators knew the group allocation.

CDR1 MDHEN and CDR2 SYDVKM were looked up in the germline V gene. The CDR3 runs 14 residues from the cysteine to the phenylalanine. The sequence is cut down to CDR3 DNA, 42 bases in frame from base 1. V is trimmed back by 0 bases and J by 4 bases, and the junction contains 3 bases that no gene match accounts for. The TCR beta CDR3 regions were amplified from RNA transcripts. For the first round of RT-PCR on the TCR CDR3, the HTBI primer set was used together with the Qiagen OneStep RT-PCR kit. Libraries were constructed in a second round of multiplex PCR, after which size selection and purification were carried out. Sequencing of the libraries was done on an Illumina HiSeq2000 using paired-end 100 bp reads. The study's own analysis went as follows. SOAPnuke was used to process the raw data, throwing out any read that contained adapters or uncalled bases, had a mean Phred below 15, or lacked an exact constant-primer or identifier match. COPE v1.2.5 was used to merge high-quality paired reads, and clonotypes were defined as unique nucleotide sequences. MiTCR v1.1 was used to align clonotypes to the IMGT TRBV, TRBD and TRBJ reference segments. The analysis included only V-J combinations with a frequency above 0.0001, which together covered around 99% of the repertoires. A TCS score was defined as the ratio between F50 (clonal expansion) and ExV (chaos), using BLOSUM62-based TCRdist between CDR3 peptides within each V-J. Welch's t-statistics and random forest reduced roughly 530 V-J features to 13, which were used in a naive Bayes classifier (R e1071). In-frame beta chains were kept once TCRdb had trimmed the public reads at Q25 with fastp and called clones with MiXCR. A single entry per CDR3 protein holds the most common genes and DNA from its merged rows. V and J calls and clone size were set by TCRdb, not the authors. This sample holds approximately 600,000 distinct CDR3 sequences; about 20% were observed only once. The ten top clones hold roughly 30% of the sample.

Ophthalmopathy patients had moderately to severely active disease, with a Clinical Activity Score of 3 or more, a NOSPECS grade of 4 or more, and a disease duration of less than 3 months. Patients with uncontrolled infections, other autoimmune diseases, pregnancy or lactation were excluded. Diagnoses relied on clinical symptoms, serum thyroxine and TRAb, thyroid ultrasound and orbital computed tomography. PBMCs were separated from 10 ml of fresh peripheral blood using Ficoll-Paque density gradient centrifugation. Trizol reagent was used to extract total RNA, and RNA quality was then checked on an Agilent 2100 Bioanalyzer. About this clonotype itself: The antigen it binds to is not known. The record has no base qualities; no much larger clone is one base away.

The V and J genes are TRBV28 and TRBJ2-7; 7 bases in the middle match TRBD1. The material sequenced was blood. This receptor was taken from a young man with Graves' ophthalmopathy. The bases are TGTGCCAGCAGTTTATGGGGACAGCCTTACGAGCAGTACTTC. The resulting protein is CASSLWGQPYEQYF.